This TCR beta chain comes out of a study of T cells in Graves' hyperthyroidism and ophthalmopathy (dated 2019 in TCRdb). The study in broad terms: Peripheral blood samples were taken at the time of initial diagnosis, prior to any treatment. To identify distinguishing TCR V-J signatures, a discovery cohort of roughly 100 patients was used, comprising 43 with Graves' ophthalmopathy and approximately 57 with stable Graves' hyperthyroidism. Prospective prediction of ophthalmopathy was tested in an independent validation cohort consisting of 18 to 20 hyperthyroidism patients and 15 or so patients who later progressed to ophthalmopathy. For training and testing, the 100 or so patients in the discovery cohort were randomly divided in a 7:3 ratio. Thyroid tissue and blood T-cell repertoires from about six Graves' hyperthyroidism patients were also compared in the study. Once sampling was done, hyperthyroidism patients were given methimazole at a starting dose of 30 mg daily, whereas ophthalmopathy patients were given high-dose intravenous methylprednisolone. According to the paper, TCR Vbeta CDR3 sequencing was carried out on 120 to 150 peripheral blood samples, which came from fewer than 50 ophthalmopathy, around 75 hyperthyroidism and roughly 17 progressor patients.

V and J lose 4 bases and 3 bases, and a span of 10 bases separates them. The CDR3 has 13 amino acids, counting the end cysteine and phenylalanine. Here the CDR3 DNA is all that survives: 39 bases in frame from base 1. CDR1 and CDR2, looked up from the germline V gene, are MNHEY and SVGEGT. What the authors observed across the whole study: No statistical method was used to fix the sample size in advance, and group allocation was not hidden from the investigators. In cross-validation, a model built on a 13 V-J signature told ophthalmopathy apart from stable hyperthyroidism with over 85% sensitivity and 81% to 82% specificity, and in testing the same model reached 80%/75%. In validation, the model predicted progression to ophthalmopathy with 60% to 71% sensitivity and less than 75% specificity, a median of around six months before onset. Most expanded thyroid clonotypes (frequency above 0.001) were also found in blood, which suggests that blood repertoires may mirror thyroid immune responses.

TCR beta CDR3 regions were amplified from RNA transcripts. A first-round RT-PCR of the TCR CDR3 used the HTBI primer set with the Qiagen OneStep RT-PCR kit. A second multiplex PCR round built the libraries, followed by size selection and purification. Libraries were sequenced paired-end with 100 bp reads on an Illumina HiSeq2000. The study's own analysis went as follows. SOAPnuke was used to process the raw data, removing reads that contained adapters or uncalled bases, had a mean Phred below 15, or lacked an exact match to the constant primer or identifier. High-quality paired reads were merged using COPE v1.2.5, and each unique nucleotide sequence was defined as a clonotype. Clonotypes were aligned to IMGT TRBV, TRBD and TRBJ reference segments using MiTCR v1.1. The analysis included only V-J combinations with a frequency above 0.0001, which together covered around 99% of the repertoires. The TCS score was defined as the ratio of F50 (clonal expansion) to E x V (chaos), calculated using BLOSUM62-based TCRdist between CDR3 peptides within each V-J. Welch's t-statistics and random forest reduced several hundred V-J features to 13, which were used in a naive Bayes classifier (R e1071). Thyroid-blood repertoire similarity was quantified with the Morisita-Horn index. TCRdb reran the public reads through fastp at Q25 and MiXCR, keeping productive beta chains. Under each unique CDR3 protein, matching rows form one entry showing the most common genes and DNA. TCRdb's processing, not the study's, gives the V and J calls here. The sample table shows more than 500,000 distinct CDR3 sequences, and roughly 14% are seen once. 3.5% to 4.5% of the sample lies in the top ten.

Ten or more counts support this clonotype. It lacks a known antigen. Nothing much larger sits one base from this clone, and base qualities are not available. In the ophthalmopathy patients, disease was moderately to severely active, with a Clinical Activity Score of 3 or more, a NOSPECS grade of 4 or more, and a duration of less than 3 months. Exclusion was applied to patients with uncontrolled infections, other autoimmune diseases, pregnancy or lactation. Diagnoses relied on clinical symptoms, serum thyroxine and TRAb, thyroid ultrasound and orbital computed tomography. Ficoll-Paque density gradient centrifugation was used to isolate PBMCs from around 9.1 ml of fresh peripheral blood. Total RNA was extracted with Trizol reagent, and quality was checked on an Agilent 2100 Bioanalyzer.

What was sequenced was blood. The rearranged chain carries TRBV6-2 or TRBV6-3 and TRBJ2-7; matching of 5 bases hints at TRBD2 as the D gene. The TCR comes from a woman aged 40 to 50 with Graves' ophthalmopathy. The sequenced DNA is TGTGCCAGCAGTTTCGGGGAATACTACGAGCAGTACTTC. Its protein is CASSFGEYYEQYF.